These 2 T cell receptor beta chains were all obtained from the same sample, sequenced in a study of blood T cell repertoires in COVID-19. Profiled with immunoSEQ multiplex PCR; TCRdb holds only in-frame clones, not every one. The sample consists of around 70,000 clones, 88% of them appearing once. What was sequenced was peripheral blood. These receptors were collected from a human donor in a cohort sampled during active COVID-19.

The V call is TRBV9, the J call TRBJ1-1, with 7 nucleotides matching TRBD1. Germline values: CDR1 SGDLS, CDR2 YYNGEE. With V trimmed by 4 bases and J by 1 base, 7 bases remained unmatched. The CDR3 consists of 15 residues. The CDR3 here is CASSRTTGANTEAFF. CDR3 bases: TGTGCCAGCAGCAGAACTACAGGGGCGAACACTGAAGCTTTCTTT. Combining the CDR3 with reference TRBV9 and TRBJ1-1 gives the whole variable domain DSGVTQTPKHLITATGQRVTLRCSPRSGDLSVYWYQQSLDQGLQFLIQYYNGEERAKGNILERFSAQQFPDLHSELNLSSLELGDSALYFCASSRTTGANTEAFFGQGTRLTVV.

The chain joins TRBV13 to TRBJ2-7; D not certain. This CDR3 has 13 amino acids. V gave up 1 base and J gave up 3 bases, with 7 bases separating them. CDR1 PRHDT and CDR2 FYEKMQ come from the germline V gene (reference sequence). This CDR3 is CASSLALSYEQYF. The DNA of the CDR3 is TGTGCCAGCAGCTTAGCGCTCAGCTACGAGCAGTACTTC.